What follows are 8 T cell receptor beta chains derived from one specimen sequenced in a study of blood T cell repertoires in COVID-19. Sequencing was performed with immunoSEQ multiplex PCR; in TCRdb, only in-frame clones are kept and a portion is missing. This sample has about 480,000 clones, with 89% found just once. The sample comprised peripheral blood. The receptors shown here come from a young man with COVID-19, enrolled during active disease.

The V gene is TRBV2, the J gene TRBJ1-5; maybe TRBD1 (6 bases). Germline V gene lookup returns CDR1 SNHLY and CDR2 FYNNEI. V was shortened by 1 base and J by 4 bases, with 8 bases between the two germline ends. The CDR3 is 14 amino acids. As DNA, the CDR3 is TGTGCCAGCAGTGAAGGGGGGCCGAATCAGCCCCAGCATTTT. Amino acid sequence: CASSEGGPNQPQHF.

This chain connects TRBV3-1 (or the pseudogene TRBV3-2) to TRBJ1-4, with 7 bases that match TRBD1. V shed 1 base, J shed 4 bases, and the junction held 6 bases outside the gene matches. This CDR3 comprises 16 residues. Germline V lookup: CDR1 LGHDT, CDR2 YNNKEL (reference sequence). The CDR3, as DNA: TGTGCCAGCAGCCAAGGAGGGGGACAGTTTAATGAAAAACTGTTTTTT. This encodes CASSQGGGQFNEKLFF.

The genes are TRBV6-5 and TRBJ2-7, with D tentatively TRBD2 (5 bases). The CDR3 extends over 14 amino acids. In germline, CDR1 is MNHEY, CDR2 SVGAGI. The V and J ends lost 5 bases and 3 bases respectively, with 14 bases between them. The chain's CDR3 is CASSTGWQYYEQYF. The CDR3 nucleotides are TGTGCCAGCAGTACGGGGTGGCAGTACTACGAGCAGTACTTC.

The V call is TRBV25-1, the J call TRBJ2-7, with D possibly being TRBD1 (6 bases). The germline V and J ends were trimmed by 4 bases and 7 bases, with 8 bases remaining between them. The CDR3 is 11 residues long. Per germline, CDR1 MGHDK and CDR2 SYGVNS. The CDR3 loop reads CASSARGEQYF. The CDR3 bases are TGTGCCAGCAGTGCAAGGGGGGAGCAGTACTTC.

This rearrangement joins TRBV24-1 to TRBJ2-1; 7 bases line up with TRBD2. Germline V gene data show CDR1 as KGHDR and CDR2 as SFDVKD. The CDR3 is made up of 16 amino acids. The V and J ends lost 0 bases and 3 bases, in that order; junction bases with no gene match: 4. CDR3 in DNA: TGTGCCACCAGTGATTTGCGGGGGGATCTCTACAATGAGCAGTTCTTC. This codes for CATSDLRGDLYNEQFF.

This chain links TRBV3-1 (or the pseudogene TRBV3-2) with TRBJ2-3; 11 bases are shared with TRBD2. CDR3 length: 18 residues. V shed 5 bases and J 5 bases; nucleotides not matched to a gene: 15. Germline V gene sequence: CDR1 LGHDT, CDR2 YNNKEL (reference sequence). DNA for the CDR3: TGTGCCAGCAGCTTTAATTTTATAGCGGGGGGGCGAGGAGATACGCAGTATTTT. It yields the protein CASSFNFIAGGRGDTQYF.

The chain joins TRBV28 to TRBJ2-1, with a tentative D call TRBD1 (5 bases). Trimming shortened V by 6 bases and J by 1 base, and 13 bases separated the two germline ends. The CDR3 consists of 15 residues. Per the germline V gene, CDR1 is MDHEN and CDR2 is SYDVKM. The CDR3: CASSPGHGSYNEQFF. CDR3 in DNA: TGTGCCAGCAGCCCAGGACACGGATCCTACAATGAGCAGTTCTTC. The complete variable domain, with remaining parts taken from reference TRBV28 and TRBJ2-1, reads DVKVTQSSRYLVKRTGEKVFLECVQDMDHENMFWYRQDPGLGLRLIYFSYDVKMKEKGDIPEGYSVSREKKERFSLILESASTNQTSMYLCASSPGHGSYNEQFFGPGTRLTVL.

This rearrangement joins TRBV19 to TRBJ1-2; 8 bases align to TRBD1. The CDR3 extends over 15 amino acids. From germline, CDR1 is LNHDA and CDR2 SQIVND (reference sequence). V lost 5 bases and J lost 4; bases outside the gene matches: 9. This CDR3 is CASSATGGRGYGYTF. The CDR3 DNA follows: TGTGCCAGTAGTGCCACAGGGGGTCGCGGCTATGGCTACACCTTC.